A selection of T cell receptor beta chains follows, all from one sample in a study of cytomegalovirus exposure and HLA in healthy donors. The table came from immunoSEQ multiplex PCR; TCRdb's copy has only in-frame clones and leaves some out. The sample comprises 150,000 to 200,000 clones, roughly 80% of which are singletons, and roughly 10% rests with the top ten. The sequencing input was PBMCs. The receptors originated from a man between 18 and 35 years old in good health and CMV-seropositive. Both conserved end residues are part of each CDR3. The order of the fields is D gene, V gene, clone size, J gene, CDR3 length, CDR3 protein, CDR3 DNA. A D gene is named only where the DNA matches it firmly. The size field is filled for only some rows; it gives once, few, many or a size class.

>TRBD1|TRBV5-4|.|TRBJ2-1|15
CASSMDRGLINEQFF
TGTGCCAGCAGCATGGACAGGGGGCTTATCAATGAGCAGTTCTTC
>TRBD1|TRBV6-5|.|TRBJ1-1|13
CASSQGGSSEAFF
TGTGCCAGCAGCCAGGGGGGATCTTCTGAAGCTTTCTTT
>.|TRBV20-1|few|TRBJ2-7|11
CSAQDHYEQYF
TGCAGTGCTCAGGATCACTACGAGCAGTACTTC
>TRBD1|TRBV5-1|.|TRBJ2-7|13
CASHAGGSYEQYF
TGCGCCAGCCACGCAGGGGGCTCCTACGAGCAGTACTTC
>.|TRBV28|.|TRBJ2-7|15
CASSLPGGSGYEQYF
TGTGCCAGCAGTCTCCCCGGGGGTAGCGGCTACGAGCAGTACTTC
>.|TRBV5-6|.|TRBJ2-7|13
CASSLGRGHEQYF
TGTGCCAGCAGCTTGGGAAGGGGCCACGAGCAGTACTTC
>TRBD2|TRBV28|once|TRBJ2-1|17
CASSRTGLAGTYNEQFF
TGTGCCAGCAGTCGGACCGGACTAGCGGGGACCTACAATGAGCAGTTCTTC
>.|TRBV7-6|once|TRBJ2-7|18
CASSLTPPRVLEVYEQYF
TGTGCCAGCAGCCTGACCCCACCGAGGGTCCTAGAGGTCTACGAGCAGTACTTC
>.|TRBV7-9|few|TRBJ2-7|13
CASSLTDPYEQYF
TGTGCCAGCAGCTTAACAGACCCCTACGAGCAGTACTTC
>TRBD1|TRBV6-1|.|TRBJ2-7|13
CASRGTETYEQYF
TGTGCCAGCAGGGGGACAGAAACCTACGAGCAGTACTTC
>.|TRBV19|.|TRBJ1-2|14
CASSLSLPRAGYTF
TGTGCCAGTAGTCTTAGCCTTCCCAGGGCTGGCTACACCTTC
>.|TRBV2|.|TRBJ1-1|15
CASSDPRVLNTEAFF
TGTGCCAGCAGTGATCCCAGGGTGTTGAACACTGAAGCTTTCTTT
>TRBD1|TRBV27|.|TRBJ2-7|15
CAARRQGEPVWEQYF
TGTGCCGCACGGCGGCAGGGGGAACCCGTGTGGGAGCAGTACTTC
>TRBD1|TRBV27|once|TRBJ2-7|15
CASSLDGTGLYEQYF
TGTGCCAGCAGTTTAGATGGGACAGGGCTTTACGAGCAGTACTTC
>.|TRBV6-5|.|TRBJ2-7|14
CASSPPEPSYEQYF
TGTGCCAGCAGTCCCCCTGAGCCCTCCTACGAGCAGTACTTC
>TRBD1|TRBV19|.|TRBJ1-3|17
CASIPGPGTASGNTIYF
TGTGCCAGTATTCCCGGTCCCGGGACAGCCTCTGGAAACACCATATATTTT
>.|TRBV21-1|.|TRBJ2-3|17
CASSGQTGVNPTDTQYF
TGTGCCAGCAGCGGACAAACAGGGGTTAACCCCACAGATACGCAGTATTTT
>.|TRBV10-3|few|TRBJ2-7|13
CATPLPGGYEQYF
TGTGCCACCCCCTTGCCCGGCGGCTACGAGCAGTACTTC
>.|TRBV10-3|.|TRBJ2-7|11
CAISQAGEQYF
TGTGCCATCAGTCAGGCCGGCGAGCAGTACTTC
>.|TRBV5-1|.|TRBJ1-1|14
CASSLSAANTEAFF
TGCGCCAGCAGCTTAAGCGCAGCGAACACTGAAGCTTTCTTT
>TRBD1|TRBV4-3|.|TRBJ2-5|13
CASSGQGGETQYF
TGCGCCAGTTCGGGACAGGGTGGAGAGACCCAGTACTTC
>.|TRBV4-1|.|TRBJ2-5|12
CASSQIEGTQYF
TGCGCCAGCAGCCAGATCGAGGGGACCCAGTACTTC
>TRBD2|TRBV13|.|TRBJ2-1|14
CASSTRTSLDEQFF
TGTGCCAGCAGCACCCGGACTAGTCTCGATGAGCAGTTCTTC
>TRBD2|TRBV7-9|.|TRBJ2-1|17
CASSSLPGLAAYNEQFF
TGTGCCAGCAGCTCCTTACCGGGACTAGCGGCCTACAATGAGCAGTTCTTC
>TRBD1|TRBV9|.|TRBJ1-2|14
CASSGSQGANGYTF
TGTGCCAGCAGCGGGTCACAGGGGGCAAATGGCTACACCTTC
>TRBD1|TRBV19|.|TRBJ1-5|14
CASKGGQGNQPQHF
TGTGCCAGTAAGGGGGGACAGGGAAATCAGCCCCAGCATTTT
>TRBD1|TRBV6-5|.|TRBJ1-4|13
CASSRTGDEKLFF
TGTGCCAGCAGCCGAACAGGGGATGAAAAACTGTTTTTT